This T cell receptor (beta chain) appears in the sequencing data of a study of glioma-infiltrating T cells after dendritic cell vaccination. Study-level information: Three intradermal dendritic cell vaccine injections were given every two weeks.

Study results and limitations: Complete blood and tumor specimen sets were limited to few patients.

The CDR3 has 11 residues. The germline V gene encodes CDR1 SGHRS and CDR2 YFSETQ. Input was approximately 2.1 ug genomic DNA, or all available if less. The method was immunoSEQ multiplex PCR; TCRdb's version includes in-frame clones alone and lacks a portion of them. The sample carries 55,000 to 70,000 clones, approximately 78% recorded once. Fresh-frozen tumor tissue and more than two years of survival data were available for all. As to this clone: As yet, its antigen is unknown.

The source of this sequence is a human donor with glioblastoma. The material was blood, obtained before dendritic cell vaccination. This chain connects TRBV5-1 to TRBJ2-5; no clear D gene. TRBJ2-7 matches the DNA end more closely, so the J call is doubtful. CDR3 residues: CASSLAYEQYF. DNA for the CDR3: TGCGCCAGCAGCTTGGCTTACGAGCAGTACTTC.